Given below is one T cell receptor beta chain in context. Its antigen is unidentified. The sample originates from a study of CD8 T cells in Susac syndrome. Study-wide background: Within the group of sequenced Susac syndrome patients, roughly 6 had active disease and about 8 were in remission. Patients with Susac syndrome were therapy-naive, on corticosteroids, or on intravenous immunoglobulin alone at blood draw. Study outcomes and limitations: None of the CD4+ T cell repertoires in Susac syndrome showed clonal expansion.

The CDR3 extends over 14 amino acids. The V end lost 5 bases, the J end lost 8 bases, and 18 bases lay between the germline ends. CDR1 and CDR2 (germline): SGHAT, FQNNGV. Diagnostic criteria defined recently for definite or probable disease were met by the Susac syndrome patients. Random-hexamer reverse transcription was applied to about 0.5 to 1 ug RNA. TCRdb reprocessed the immunoSEQ multiplex PCR reads with MiXCR, giving one entry per CDR3 protein. The table includes fewer than 200,000 distinct CDR3 sequences, 85% to 95% detected once. The material sequenced was CD4+ T cells from PBMCs. The chain recombines TRBV11-2 with TRBJ1-2; TRBD1 is a possible D gene (5 bases). This TCR came from a human donor with Susac syndrome. CDR3 residues: CASSRDMGGLGYTF. CDR3 in DNA: TGTGCCAGCAGCCGTGACATGGGGGGTCTGGGCTACACCTTC.